Included here is one T cell receptor (beta chain) sequence, with context. Antigen specificity is unknown. On cycle 4 day 1 and cycle 7 day 1, as well as at baseline, blood was sampled. The V gene lost 11 bases and the J gene lost 0 bases, with 13 bases spanning the gap. The CDR3 is 13 residues long. Germline CDR1 is SNHLY and CDR2 is FYNNEI. The data were produced by immunoSEQ multiplex PCR, yet TCRdb's version contains in-frame clones alone and is incomplete. The sample consists of over 50,000 clones, 70% to 90% of them appearing once. The source of the sample is a study of OX40 agonist ivuxolimab in advanced cancers. Whole-study findings and limits: The CD4+ and CD8+ T cells in the blood had expanded clonally by week 6 at 0.1 to 3.0 mg/kg.

The sequences come from CD4+ or CD8+ T cells sorted from blood, collected in a trial of the OX40 agonist ivuxolimab. The chain recombines TRBV2 with TRBJ1-1, with TRBD1 as a possible D gene (5 bases). The sequence was obtained from an adult with an advanced solid tumor such as melanoma, head and neck, liver or kidney cancer. Here the CDR3 reads CAEQAEMNTEAFF. CDR3 nucleotide sequence: TGTGCCGAACAGGCAGAGATGAACACTGAAGCTTTCTTT.